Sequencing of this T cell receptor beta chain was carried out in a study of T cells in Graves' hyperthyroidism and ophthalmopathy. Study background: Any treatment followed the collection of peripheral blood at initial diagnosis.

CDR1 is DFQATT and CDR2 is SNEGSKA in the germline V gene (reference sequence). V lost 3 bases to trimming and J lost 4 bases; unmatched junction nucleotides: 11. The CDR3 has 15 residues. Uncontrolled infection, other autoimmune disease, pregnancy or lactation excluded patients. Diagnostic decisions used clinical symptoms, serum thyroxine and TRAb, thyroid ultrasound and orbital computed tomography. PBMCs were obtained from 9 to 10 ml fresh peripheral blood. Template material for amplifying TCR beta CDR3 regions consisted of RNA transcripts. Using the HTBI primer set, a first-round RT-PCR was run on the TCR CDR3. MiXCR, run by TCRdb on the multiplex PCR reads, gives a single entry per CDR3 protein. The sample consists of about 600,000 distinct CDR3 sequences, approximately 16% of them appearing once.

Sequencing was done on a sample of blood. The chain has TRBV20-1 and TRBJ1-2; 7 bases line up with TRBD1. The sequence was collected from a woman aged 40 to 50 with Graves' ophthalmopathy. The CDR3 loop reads CSARAPRGTSYGYTF. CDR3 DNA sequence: TGCAGTGCTAGGGCCCCCAGGGGGACCAGCTATGGCTACACCTTC.